These 20 T cell receptor beta chains originate from one sample sequenced in a study of identical twins. TCRdb re-derived calls from the 5' RACE reads in MiXCR, one entry per CDR3 protein. The repertoire holds roughly 690,000 distinct CDR3 sequences, roughly 6% seen once, with roughly 2% in the top ten. Sequenced material: naive T cells sorted from blood. The source of these receptors is a man younger than 30 in good health.

The genes are TRBV4-1 and TRBJ2-2; D possibly corresponds to TRBD1 (6 bases). Germline V lookup: CDR1 MGHRA, CDR2 YSYEKL. The CDR3 runs 14 residues. Deletions cut 1 base from V and 12 bases from J, with 15 bases between. CDR3 nucleotide sequence: TGCGCCAGCAGCCAAGTCTGGGGACAAGGGCAGCTGTTTTTT. Translated: CASSQVWGQGQLFF.

The V gene is TRBV19, the J gene TRBJ2-1; a possible D gene is TRBD2 (6 bases). This CDR3 has 15 residues. Germline V gene lookup returns CDR1 LNHDA and CDR2 SQIVND (reference sequence). Trimming shortened V by 2 bases and J by 2 bases, and 10 bases separated the two germline ends. This CDR3 is CASSILASAYNEQFF. The CDR3 DNA sequence: TGTGCCAGTAGTATACTAGCGAGCGCCTACAATGAGCAGTTCTTC. The variable domain in full, completed from reference TRBV19 and TRBJ2-1, reads DGGITQSPKYLFRKEGQNVTLSCEQNLNHDAMYWYRQDPGQGLRLIYYSQIVNDFQKGDIAEGYSVSREKKESFPLTVTSAQKNPTAFYLCASSILASAYNEQFFGPGTRLTVL.

This clonotype was recorded many times. The V gene is TRBV20-1, the J gene TRBJ2-1, with 8 bases matching TRBD1. The germline V gene has CDR1 DFQATT and CDR2 SNEGSKA (reference sequence). This CDR3 spans 19 amino acids. The J segment lost 6 bases and the V segment lost 4 bases, leaving 23 bases of the junction unmatched. The CDR3 protein is CSATNRDRFFKKSGNEQFF. CDR3 DNA sequence: TGCAGTGCTACGAACCGGGACAGGTTCTTTAAAAAGTCGGGCAATGAGCAGTTCTTC.

This clonotype has a count of ten or more. The chain links TRBV7-6 to TRBJ2-1, with D hard to call. CDR3 length equals 16 residues. Trimming pared 0 bases from V and 4 bases from J, leaving 13 bases between. Per germline, CDR1 SGHVS and CDR2 FNYEAQ. The CDR3 bases are TGTGCCAGCAGCTTAGCAGTTTCTATCCCTTACAATGAGCAGTTCTTC. Its protein is CASSLAVSIPYNEQFF.

This clonotype was recorded at least ten times. The CDR3 DNA sequence: TGTGCCAGCAGCGTAGCTGGCCTAGGGGTTACTGAAGCTTTCTTT. Translating gives CASSVAGLGVTEAFF. This chain links TRBV9 with TRBJ1-1, with D perhaps TRBD1 (5 bases). CDR3 size: 15 residues. V was shortened by 0 bases and J by 5 bases, with 14 bases between the two germline ends. CDR1 is SGDLS, CDR2 YYNGEE, per germline.

The chain recombines TRBV28 with TRBJ2-5; TRBD1 matches at 10 bases. The CDR3 length is 14 residues. Trimming removed 6 bases from V and 6 bases from J; junction bases left unmatched: 7. Looked up from germline, CDR1 is MDHEN and CDR2 is SYDVKM. CDR3: CASRTGQGRQTQYF. The CDR3 DNA follows: TGTGCCAGCAGGACGGGACAGGGGAGGCAGACCCAGTACTTC.

This clonotype was counted ten times or more. The chain joins TRBV12-5 to TRBJ2-1, with 7 bases aligning to TRBD2. CDR1 LGHNT and CDR2 FRNRAP come from the germline V gene. The CDR3 covers 15 residues. V shed 5 bases, J shed 5 bases, and the junction held 9 bases outside the gene matches. DNA for the CDR3: TGTGCTAGTGGTATCTCGCTAGCGGTGAACAATGAGCAGTTCTTC. Residues: CASGISLAVNNEQFF. The whole variable domain, filled in from reference TRBV12-5 and TRBJ2-1, reads DARVTQTPRHKVTEMGQEVTMRCQPILGHNTVFWYRQTMMQGLELLAYFRNRAPLDDSGMPKDRFSAEMPDATLATLKIQPSEPRDSAVYFCASGISLAVNNEQFFGPGTRLTVL.

Ten or more counts support this clonotype. The rearrangement links TRBV4-1 to TRBJ2-5, with 9 bases aligning to TRBD1. The germline V gene encodes CDR1 MGHRA and CDR2 YSYEKL. The CDR3 is made up of 15 amino acids. V was pared by 7 bases and J by 2 bases, with 8 bases of the junction left unmatched. Written as DNA, the CDR3 is TGCGCCAGCAAGCTCCGGGACAGGGAGCAAGAGACCCAGTACTTC. It yields the protein CASKLRDREQETQYF.

This clonotype turned up a few times. This sequence joins TRBV4-3 and TRBJ2-1, with 12 positions matching TRBD2. V gave up 0 bases and J gave up 9 bases; unmatched junction bases: 9. There are 17 residues in the CDR3. Germline CDR1 and CDR2: LGHNA and YSLEER. In DNA, the CDR3 is TGCGCCAGCAGCCAAGAAACAGGACTAGCGGGATTGGGTGAGCAGTTCTTC. This gives the protein CASSQETGLAGLGEQFF.

This clonotype was counted at least ten times. V is TRBV7-2 and J is TRBJ2-7; D gene ambiguous. Trimming took off 1 base at V and 5 bases at J, with 9 bases between the two ends. Germline CDR1 is SGHTA and CDR2 is FQGNSA. This CDR3 spans 13 amino acids. The CDR3 bases are TGTGCCAGCAGCTTAGTAACCCCCGACGAGCAGTACTTC. Translated, it gives CASSLVTPDEQYF. The entire variable domain, with the rest obtained from reference TRBV7-2 and TRBJ2-7, is as follows: GAGVSQSPSNKVTEKGKDVELRCDPISGHTALYWYRQSLGQGLEFLIYFQGNSAPDKSGLPSDRFSAERTGGSVSTLTIQRTQQEDSAVYLCASSLVTPDEQYFGPGTRLTVT.

This clonotype was found many times. The chain joins TRBV6-2 or TRBV6-3 to TRBJ2-3; 8 bases line up with TRBD2. V was clipped by 5 bases and J by 2 bases; unmatched bases: 15. There are 18 residues in the CDR3. Germline CDR1 reads MNHEY; CDR2 reads SVGEGT. As DNA, the CDR3 is TGTGCCAGCAGTCATAGCGGGAAACTCAGGATGCTCACAGATACGCAGTATTTT. As protein: CASSHSGKLRMLTDTQYF.

This chain connects TRBV5-6 to TRBJ1-5; D perhaps matches TRBD1 (5 bases). Germline V CDR1 and CDR2: SGHDT, YYEEEE. Trimming took 4 bases from V and 4 from J, leaving 24 bases between them. The CDR3 contains 18 residues. The CDR3 loop is CASSPWGNRRTENQPQHF. The CDR3 nucleotides are TGTGCCAGCAGCCCATGGGGGAATCGAAGGACCGAAAATCAGCCCCAGCATTTT.

The chain joins TRBV7-2 to TRBJ1-4; 9 nucleotides agree with TRBD1. In germline, CDR1 is SGHTA, CDR2 FQGNSA. This CDR3 region has 14 residues. V was clipped by 5 bases and J by 14 bases; unmatched bases: 12. The CDR3 spells CASSISAGTGRLFF. CDR3 nucleotide sequence: TGTGCCAGCAGCATCTCGGCCGGGACAGGGAGGCTGTTTTTT.

This clonotype was observed at least ten times. The V gene is TRBV5-1, the J gene TRBJ2-1; D uncertain. With 0 bases removed from V and 0 bases from J, the gap between germline ends came to 10 bases. The CDR3 runs to 16 residues. Germline V gene lookup returns CDR1 SGHRS and CDR2 YFSETQ. This chain's CDR3 is CASSLVAHSSYNEQFF. CDR3 nucleotide sequence: TGCGCCAGCAGCTTGGTTGCCCACAGCTCCTACAATGAGCAGTTCTTC.

This clonotype was seen only a few times. The chain uses TRBV13 and TRBJ2-7, with D possibly TRBD2 on 7 matching bases. Trimming cost V 3 bases and J 6 bases, with 15 bases left between them. Germline V CDR1 and CDR2: PRHDT, FYEKMQ (reference sequence). The CDR3 covers 14 residues. The CDR3, as DNA: TGTGCCAGCAGCTTCGGCGGGGGCCTGGGCGAGCAGTACGTC. This codes for CASSFGGGLGEQYV.

This clonotype has ten or more counts. The chain employs TRBV7-9 and TRBJ1-1; 8 bases align to TRBD1. The V gene's germline CDR1 is SEHNR and CDR2 FQNEAQ (reference sequence). The CDR3 has 15 amino acids. With 9 bases clipped from V and 4 bases from J, the junction kept 13 bases outside the gene matches. The CDR3 bases are TGTGCCAGTACCATGGCAGGGGGCGTGGGCACTGAAGCTTTCTTT. As protein: CASTMAGGVGTEAFF. The full variable domain, in which reference TRBV7-9 and TRBJ1-1 provide the parts outside the CDR3, is DTGVSQNPRHKITKRGQNVTFRCDPISEHNRLYWYRQTLGQGPEFLTYFQNEAQLEKSRLLSDRFSAERPKGSFSTLEIQRTEQGDSAMYLCASTMAGGVGTEAFFGQGTRLTVV.

Many counts were recorded for this clonotype. The CDR3 loop is CSASSASGPAYNEQFF. The CDR3, as DNA: TGCAGTGCTAGTTCCGCTAGCGGGCCAGCCTACAATGAGCAGTTCTTC. The rearrangement links TRBV20-1 to TRBJ2-1, with 8 positions matching TRBD2. The CDR3 consists of 16 residues. Germline trimming cut 3 bases from V and 2 bases from J; bases unmatched to any gene: 9. The germline V gene has CDR1 DFQATT and CDR2 SNEGSKA (reference sequence).

This clonotype was observed at least ten times. The gene calls are TRBV20-1 and TRBJ1-2, with D unclear. Germline V gene sequence: CDR1 DFQATT, CDR2 SNEGSKA (reference sequence). Trimming took off 1 base at V and 3 bases at J, with 15 bases between the two ends. The CDR3 is 15 amino acids. In DNA, the CDR3 is TGCAGTGCTAGAGGGGGTGGCAATTGGTACTATGGCTACACCTTC. Protein product: CSARGGGNWYYGYTF.

The chain employs TRBV7-8 and TRBJ2-7; TRBD2 matches 7 bases. This CDR3 spans 12 amino acids. CDR1 and CDR2 (germline): SGHVS, FQNEAQ. The CDR3 bases are TGTTGGTGGGAGGGCCGGGGTTGGGAGCAGTACGTC. Its protein is CWWEGRGWEQYV.

This chain links TRBV5-5 with TRBJ1-3; no reliable D call. The CDR3 loop spans 15 amino acids. In germline, CDR1 is SGHKS, CDR2 YYEKEE (reference sequence). Between the trimmed V and J ends, which lost 7 bases and 0 bases, there was a span of 14 bases. CDR3 coding DNA: TGTGCCAGCGGTCGGGGAGGTACCTCTGGAAACACCATATATTTT. This encodes CASGRGGTSGNTIYF.